The source of this T cell receptor beta chain is a study of radiotherapy plus CTLA-4 blockade in lung cancer. Overall study context: Among all patients, approximately 17% showed objective responses, while roughly 28% had disease control. Regarding the study as a whole: Following radiotherapy plus ipilimumab, tumor-derived TCR clones expanded in the blood.

Clones were read by immunoSEQ multiplex PCR, and TCRdb kept only the in-frame ones, dropping some. The sample contains about 85,000 clones, 86% of which appear only once. With respect to this clone: Its antigen is as yet unknown.

The CDR3 is 17 residues long. The germline V gene has CDR1 LGHNA and CDR2 YNFKEQ. V lost 0 bases and J lost 0, with 14 bases in between. The sequencing here drew on peripheral blood, taken from a patient treated with radiotherapy plus ipilimumab. V and J are TRBV4-2 and TRBJ1-1; perhaps TRBD1 as D (6 bases). The receptor comes from a human donor with non-small cell lung cancer who had a partial response to radiotherapy plus ipilimumab. CDR3 sequence: CASSQDRGGAMNTEAFF. The DNA of the CDR3 is TGTGCCAGCAGCCAAGATCGCGGGGGCGCCATGAACACTGAAGCTTTCTTT.